The clone carrying this T cell receptor beta chain was seen more than once but under ten times. No antigen is known for it. cDNA molecules, individually, were tagged with unique molecular identifiers. Via MiXCR, TCRdb re-called the 5' RACE reads, giving one row per CDR3 protein. Seen here are just over 70,000 distinct CDR3 sequences, approximately 12% observed once, and the top ten hold over 0.95%. This record comes from a study of early T cells in non-severe SARS-CoV-2 infection. Study findings and constraints: There was a bias toward anti-spike CD8 responses in VDJdb matching, which missed private and CD4 specificities.

J was trimmed by 2 bases and V by 6 bases; bases with no gene match: 5. The CDR3 runs 15 residues. CDR1 and CDR2 from the germline V gene are SGHTA and FQGNSA. This TCR was recovered from an adult who was a healthcare worker with PCR-confirmed SARS-CoV-2 infection or an uninfected control (not recorded which). The chain couples TRBV7-2 to TRBJ2-7; 12 bases map to TRBD2. Material: whole blood. Written as DNA, the CDR3 is TGTGCCAGCAGTACACGGACTAGCGGGGCCTACGAGCAGTACTTC. This translates into CASSTRTSGAYEQYF.